This T cell receptor (beta chain) came from a study of T cell changes during pregnancy in multiple sclerosis (dated by TCRdb to the late 2010s). As for the study more broadly: In women with multiple sclerosis, the researchers looked at how the T cell repertoire shifted as pregnancy progressed.

Libraries came from the immunoSEQ multiplex PCR assay. TCRdb holds this immuneACCESS table with in-frame rearrangements only. Some clones are missing; in checked studies, unresolved V genes explain under half, and the rest has no known cause. The sample table holds roughly 40,000 clones, of which 85% to 90% were seen once. The top ten clonotypes cover about 0.6% of the sample. About this clone itself: Its cognate antigen has yet to be identified. Base qualities are missing; no much larger clone stands one base away.

V loses 4 bases at its end and J loses 8 bases; junction bases beyond the gene matches: 10. The germline V gene yields SGHDT for CDR1 and YYEEEE for CDR2. The CDR3 spans 15 residues, from the cysteine through the phenylalanine. This entry keeps only the CDR3 DNA: 45 bases, framed from base 1. Specimen: CD4+ T cells from peripheral blood mononuclear cells, collected in the first trimester of pregnancy. This chain joins TRBV5-6 to TRBJ2-1; TRBD1 aligns with 9 central bases. The TCR originated in a female donor with multiple sclerosis, enrolled in a pregnancy study. The CDR3 protein sequence reads: CASSLGQGQGYEQFF. The DNA sequence follows: TGTGCCAGCAGCCTTGGACAGGGGCAGGGTTATGAGCAGTTCTTC.